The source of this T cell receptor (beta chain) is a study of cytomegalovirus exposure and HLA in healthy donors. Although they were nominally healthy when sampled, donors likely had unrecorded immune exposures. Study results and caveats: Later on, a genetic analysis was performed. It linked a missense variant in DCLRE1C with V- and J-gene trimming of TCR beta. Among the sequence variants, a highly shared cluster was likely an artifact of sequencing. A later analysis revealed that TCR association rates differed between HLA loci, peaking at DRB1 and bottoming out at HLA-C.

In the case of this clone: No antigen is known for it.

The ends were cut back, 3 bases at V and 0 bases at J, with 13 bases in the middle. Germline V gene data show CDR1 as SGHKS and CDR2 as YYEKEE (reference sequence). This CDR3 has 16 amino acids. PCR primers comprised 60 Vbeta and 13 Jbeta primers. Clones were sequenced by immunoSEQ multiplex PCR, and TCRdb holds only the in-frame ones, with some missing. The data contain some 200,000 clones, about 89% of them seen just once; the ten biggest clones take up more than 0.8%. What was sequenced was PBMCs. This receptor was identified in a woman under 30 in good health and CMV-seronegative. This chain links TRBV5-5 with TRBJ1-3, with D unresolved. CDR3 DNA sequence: TGTGCCAGCAGCTACGTGACAAAATCCTCTGGAAACACCATATATTTT. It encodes CASSYVTKSSGNTIYF.